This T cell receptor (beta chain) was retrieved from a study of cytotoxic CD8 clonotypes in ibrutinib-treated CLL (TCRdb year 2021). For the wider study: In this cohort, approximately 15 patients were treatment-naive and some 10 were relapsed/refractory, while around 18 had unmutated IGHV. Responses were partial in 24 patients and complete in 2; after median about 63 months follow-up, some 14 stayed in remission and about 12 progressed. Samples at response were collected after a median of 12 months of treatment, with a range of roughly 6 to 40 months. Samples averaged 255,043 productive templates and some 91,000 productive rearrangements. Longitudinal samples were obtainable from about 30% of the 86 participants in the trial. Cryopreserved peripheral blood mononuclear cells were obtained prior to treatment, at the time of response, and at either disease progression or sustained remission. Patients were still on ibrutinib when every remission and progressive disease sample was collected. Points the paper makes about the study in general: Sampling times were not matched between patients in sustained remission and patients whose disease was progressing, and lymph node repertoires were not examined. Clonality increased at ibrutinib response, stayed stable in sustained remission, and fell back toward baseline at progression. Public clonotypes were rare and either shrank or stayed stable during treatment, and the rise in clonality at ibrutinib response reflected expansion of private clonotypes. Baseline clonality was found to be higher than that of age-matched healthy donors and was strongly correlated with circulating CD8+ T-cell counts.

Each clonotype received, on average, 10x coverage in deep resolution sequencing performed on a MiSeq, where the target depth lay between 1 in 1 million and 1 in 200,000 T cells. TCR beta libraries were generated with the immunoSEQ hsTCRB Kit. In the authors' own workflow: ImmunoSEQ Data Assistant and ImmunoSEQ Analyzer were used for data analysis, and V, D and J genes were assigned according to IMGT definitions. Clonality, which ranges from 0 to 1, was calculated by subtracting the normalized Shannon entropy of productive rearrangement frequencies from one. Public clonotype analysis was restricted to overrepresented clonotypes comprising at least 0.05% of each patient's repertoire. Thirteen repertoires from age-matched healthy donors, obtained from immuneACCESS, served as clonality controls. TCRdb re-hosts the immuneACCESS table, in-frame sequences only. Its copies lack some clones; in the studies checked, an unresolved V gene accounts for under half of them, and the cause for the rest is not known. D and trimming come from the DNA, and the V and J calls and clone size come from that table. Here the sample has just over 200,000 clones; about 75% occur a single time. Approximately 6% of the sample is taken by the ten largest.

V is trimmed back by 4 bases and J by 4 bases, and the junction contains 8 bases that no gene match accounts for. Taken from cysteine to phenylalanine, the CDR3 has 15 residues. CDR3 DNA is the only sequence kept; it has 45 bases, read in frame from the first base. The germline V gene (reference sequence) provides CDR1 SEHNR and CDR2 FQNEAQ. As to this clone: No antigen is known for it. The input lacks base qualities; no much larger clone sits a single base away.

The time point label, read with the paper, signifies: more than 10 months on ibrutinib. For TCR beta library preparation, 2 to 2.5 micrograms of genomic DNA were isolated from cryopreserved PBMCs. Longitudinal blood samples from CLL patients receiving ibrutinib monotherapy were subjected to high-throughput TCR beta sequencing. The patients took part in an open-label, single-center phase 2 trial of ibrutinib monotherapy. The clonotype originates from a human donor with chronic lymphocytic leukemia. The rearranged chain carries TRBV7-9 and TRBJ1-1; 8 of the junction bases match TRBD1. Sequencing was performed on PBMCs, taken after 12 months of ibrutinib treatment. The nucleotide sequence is TGTGCCAGCAGCTCCGCAACAGGGGGACGCACTGAAGCTTTCTTT. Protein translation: CASSSATGGRTEAFF.